The source of this T cell receptor (beta chain) is a study of cytomegalovirus exposure and HLA in healthy donors. General study points: Sequencing depth across donors, presence/absence analyses assumed, was roughly uniform.

This clone appeared once. Its antigen is still unknown. This CDR3 comprises 16 residues. Between the trimmed V and J ends, which lost 4 bases and 3 bases, there was a span of 16 bases. Germline CDR1 reads MRHNA; CDR2 reads SNTAGT. PCR was performed using 60 Vbeta and 13 Jbeta primers. Repertoires were generated with immunoSEQ multiplex PCR, while TCRdb's copy carries only in-frame clones and drops some. The sample yields about 200,000 clones, around four fifths seen once. The receptor's source is a male donor in good health and CMV-seronegative. Sequencing was done on a sample of PBMCs. The chain couples TRBV6-4 to TRBJ2-1; D gene unclear. This CDR3 is CASSVLAGTNYNEQFF. The DNA for the CDR3 is TGTGCCAGCAGTGTACTGGCAGGTACAAACTACAATGAGCAGTTCTTC.